A single sample gave rise to the 25 T cell receptor beta chains below, sequenced in a study of shared clonotypes between healthy human individuals. Data came from immunoSEQ multiplex PCR; TCRdb stores just in-frame clones and leaves some out. Of approximately 2.5 million clones in the sample, roughly 93% were seen once. The sequencing input was naive CD4+ T cells from PBMCs. Subset defined: CD45RA+ positively selected. All receptors derive from a man aged 18 to 29 in good health. Some clones in this sample may be carry-over from other donors' samples.

J is TRBJ2-7 and V is TRBV2; D may correspond to TRBD1 or TRBD2 (7 bases each). Germline-derived CDR1 and CDR2 are SNHLY and FYNNEI. This CDR3 contains 13 residues. V lost 7 bases and J 5 bases, leaving 15 bases between the germline ends. The CDR3, as DNA: TGTGCCAGCAAGGCAGGGGGGGGTAACGAGCAGTACTTC. Its protein product is CASKAGGGNEQYF.

This rearrangement joins TRBV9 to TRBJ2-5, with D tentatively TRBD2 (5 bases). Germline CDR1 SGDLS, CDR2 YYNGEE. This CDR3 comprises 14 residues. V was pared by 0 bases and J by 5 bases, with 11 bases between. The CDR3 DNA reads as TGTGCCAGCAGCGTAGGGCTTCCGGGGGAGACCCAGTACTTC. Translation: CASSVGLPGETQYF.

The chain uses TRBV7-8 and TRBJ2-2; the D gene could be TRBD1 or TRBD2 (5 bases each). The V end lost 0 bases, the J end lost 7 bases, and 15 bases lay between the germline ends. The germline V gene encodes CDR1 SGHVS and CDR2 FQNEAQ. CDR3 length: 16 amino acids. CDR3 region: CASSLASRGLGGELFF. Written as DNA, the CDR3 is TGTGCCAGCAGCTTAGCTTCGAGGGGTCTCGGCGGGGAGCTGTTTTTT.

Notes on this clone: Within the sample, other DNA sequences also encode this same CDR3. V usage is TRBV19 and J usage is TRBJ1-1; 8 bases line up with TRBD1. The CDR3 length is 14 residues. Losses at the gene ends were 4 bases for V and 4 bases for J; bases not matched to a gene: 5. From germline, CDR1 is LNHDA and CDR2 SQIVND (reference sequence). The CDR3 coding sequence is TGTGCCAGTAGTACCTACAGGGGGGGCACTGAAGCTTTCTTT. Protein product: CASSTYRGGTEAFF.

The rearrangement joins TRBV5-6 to TRBJ2-7, with 9 bases aligning to TRBD1. Germline CDR1 is SGHDT and CDR2 is YYEEEE. The CDR3 consists of 15 residues. Losses at the gene ends were 4 bases for V and 4 bases for J; bases not matched to a gene: 9. This CDR3 reads CASSRNPGQGYEQYF. The CDR3 nucleotides are TGTGCCAGCAGCCGGAACCCGGGACAGGGTTACGAGCAGTACTTC. Drawing the rest from reference TRBV5-6 and TRBJ2-7, the complete variable domain is DAGVTQSPTHLIKTRGQQVTLRCSPKSGHDTVSWYQQALGQGPQFIFQYYEEEERQRGNFPDRFSGHQFPNYSSELNVNALLLGDSALYLCASSRNPGQGYEQYFGPGTRLTVT.

A note on this clone: This same CDR3 is encoded by further DNA sequences in the sample. Here the CDR3 reads CASSLASGLYEQYF. In DNA form, the CDR3 reads TGTGCCAGCAGCTTAGCGTCAGGGTTATACGAGCAGTACTTC. The chain recombines TRBV7-9 with TRBJ2-7; a weak D match, TRBD1 (5 bases). The germline V gene encodes CDR1 SEHNR and CDR2 FQNEAQ (reference sequence). V was trimmed by 0 bases and J by 4 bases, leaving 10 bases between them. The CDR3 consists of 14 residues.

This clone has only a few counts. The chain couples TRBV15 to TRBJ2-1; 8 bases match TRBD1. After removal of 2 bases from V and 0 bases from J, the junction contained 9 bases not matched to a gene. Germline V gene data show CDR1 as LNHNV and CDR2 as YYDKDF (reference sequence). The CDR3 is made up of 18 amino acids. The CDR3 DNA follows: TGTGCCACCAGCAGACCACGGGACAGGTCAAGCTCCTACAATGAGCAGTTCTTC. It codes for CATSRPRDRSSSYNEQFF.

Only one count was recorded for this clone. This sequence joins TRBV7-2 and TRBJ2-3; D remains unclear. Trimming took 3 bases from V and 2 from J, leaving 6 bases between them. Germline CDR1 and CDR2: SGHTA and FQGNSA. The CDR3 sequence is 13 residues long. The CDR3 is CASSFYSTDTQYF. In DNA form, the CDR3 reads TGTGCCAGCAGCTTTTACTCCACAGATACGCAGTATTTT. Supplemented by reference TRBV7-2 and TRBJ2-3, the full variable domain reads GAGVSQSPSNKVTEKGKDVELRCDPISGHTALYWYRQSLGQGLEFLIYFQGNSAPDKSGLPSDRFSAERTGGSVSTLTIQRTQQEDSAVYLCASSFYSTDTQYFGPGTRLTVL.

A word on this clone: The same CDR3 is also encoded by other DNA sequences in this sample. The chain couples TRBV5-1 to TRBJ2-5, with D hard to call. The length of the CDR3 is 14 residues. Looked up from germline, CDR1 is SGHRS and CDR2 is YFSETQ. The V end lost 0 bases, the J end lost 1 base, and 7 bases lay between the germline ends. Here the CDR3 DNA reads TGCGCCAGCAGCTTGGAACCCCCCCAAGAGACCCAGTACTTC. It is translated as CASSLEPPQETQYF.

The chain carries TRBV18 and TRBJ1-4, with no clear D. The V gene's germline CDR1 is KGHSH and CDR2 LQKENI. The CDR3 totals 17 residues. Trimming cost V 2 bases and J 8 bases, with 21 bases left between them. The CDR3 DNA follows: TGTGCCAGCTCACCAAGTAGGGAAGCCTCGAAGGAGGAAAAACTGTTTTTT. Its translation is CASSPSREASKEEKLFF.

The genes are TRBV7-2 and TRBJ2-7, with TRBD1 identical over 7 bases. The CDR3 runs to 17 residues. With 5 bases clipped from V and 0 bases from J, the junction kept 13 bases outside the gene matches. Per germline, CDR1 SGHTA and CDR2 FQGNSA. CDR3 nucleotides: TGTGCCAGCAGCCCCTCAATTAGGGGGCCAACCTCCTACGAGCAGTACTTC. Translating it yields CASSPSIRGPTSYEQYF.

As concerns this clone: In the same sample, other DNA sequences code for this CDR3. The V call is TRBV5-6, the J call TRBJ2-3; 9 bases are a match to TRBD2. Germline CDR1 SGHDT, CDR2 YYEEEE. This CDR3 is 14 amino acids long. Trimming cost V 4 bases and J 6 bases; bases outside gene matches: 6. Here the CDR3 reads CASSATSGTDTQYF. CDR3 in DNA: TGTGCCAGCAGCGCGACTAGCGGAACGGATACGCAGTATTTT. Variable domain in full (rest from reference TRBV5-6 and TRBJ2-3): DAGVTQSPTHLIKTRGQQVTLRCSPKSGHDTVSWYQQALGQGPQFIFQYYEEEERQRGNFPDRFSGHQFPNYSSELNVNALLLGDSALYLCASSATSGTDTQYFGPGTRLTVL.

The rearrangement links TRBV5-4 to TRBJ2-3; 8 nucleotides line up with TRBD1. Unmatched junction bases numbered 5, after V lost 0 bases and J lost 14 bases. The CDR3 has 12 amino acids. Germline CDR1 and CDR2: SGHNT and YYREEE (reference sequence). The CDR3 region has the DNA TGTGCCAGCAGCTTGGATACAGGGGGTTGGTATTTT. It encodes CASSLDTGGWYF.

This chain uses TRBV19 with TRBJ2-3; 10 bases match TRBD2. The V segment lost 5 bases and the J segment 3 bases; nucleotides outside the gene matches: 8. Germline-derived CDR1 and CDR2 are LNHDA and SQIVND (reference sequence). The CDR3 contains 16 residues. The CDR3 protein is CASSLQAGGGTDTQYF. CDR3 nucleotide sequence: TGTGCCAGTAGTCTTCAAGCGGGAGGGGGTACAGATACGCAGTATTTT.

The chain couples TRBV7-8 to TRBJ2-7; D might be TRBD1 (7 bases). The CDR3 is made up of 13 amino acids. The germline gives CDR1 SGHVS, CDR2 FQNEAQ. V was shortened by 3 bases and J by 6 bases, with 12 bases between the two germline ends. The CDR3 reads CASSFYRGGEQYF. The CDR3 nucleotides read TGTGCCAGCAGCTTCTACAGGGGAGGCGAGCAGTACTTC.

The rearrangement links TRBV28 to TRBJ1-4; D gene uncertain. Germline-derived CDR1 and CDR2 are MDHEN and SYDVKM. Trimming took off 5 bases at V and 4 bases at J, with 17 bases between the two ends. The CDR3 runs to 16 residues. The CDR3 spells CASSPLGVLDNEKLFF. In DNA, the CDR3 is TGTGCCAGCAGTCCCCTTGGGGTCCTAGATAATGAAAAACTGTTTTTT.

Details on this clone: The same CDR3 arises from other DNA sequences in this sample as well. V usage is TRBV18 and J usage is TRBJ2-3; TRBD1 matches at 11 bases. The germline CDR1 and CDR2 sequences are KGHSH and LQKENI. After removal of 3 bases from V and 3 bases from J, the junction contained 5 bases not matched to a gene. CDR3 length equals 16 residues. This CDR3 reads CASSPLGTGGTDTQYF. As DNA, the CDR3 is TGTGCCAGCTCACCGCTCGGGACAGGGGGAACAGATACGCAGTATTTT.

The chain carries TRBV7-2 and TRBJ2-5; a weak D match, TRBD2 (6 bases). Germline V gene lookup returns CDR1 SGHTA and CDR2 FQGNSA. The V and J ends lost 5 bases and 1 base respectively, with 17 bases between them. This CDR3 has 16 residues. The CDR3 DNA reads as TGTGCCAGCAGCCGCAACCGACTAGACCCCCAAGAGACCCAGTACTTC. Amino acid sequence: CASSRNRLDPQETQYF.

The rearrangement joins TRBV6-1 to TRBJ2-2; tentative D call: TRBD2 (6 bases). This CDR3 comprises 13 residues. Per germline, CDR1 MNHNS and CDR2 SASEGT. The V and J ends lost 2 bases and 8 bases respectively, with 9 bases between them. The CDR3 is CASSERAGGELFF. In DNA form, the CDR3 reads TGTGCCAGCAGTGAACGGGCGGGAGGGGAGCTGTTTTTT.

J is TRBJ1-4 and V is TRBV29-1; D gene unclear. The CDR3 is 13 residues long. CDR1 is SQVTM, CDR2 ANQGSEA, per germline. The V end was cut by 7 bases, the J end by 4 bases, with 13 bases between. CDR3 region: CSGKTFLNEKLFF. The CDR3 bases are TGCAGCGGGAAGACATTCCTTAATGAAAAACTGTTTTTT.

The chain combines TRBV5-1 with TRBJ1-6; TRBD1 agrees at 7 bases. Trimming removed 0 bases from V and 9 bases from J; junction bases left unmatched: 9. Germline V gene data show CDR1 as SGHRS and CDR2 as YFSETQ. This CDR3 region has 16 residues. CDR3 sequence: CASSLGLTGNGSPLHF. CDR3 nucleotides: TGCGCCAGCAGCTTGGGGCTGACAGGGAACGGTTCACCCCTCCACTTT.

The chain joins TRBV6-1 to TRBJ1-1; D possibly corresponds to TRBD1 (5 bases). The CDR3 totals 14 residues. V was pared by 0 bases and J by 5 bases, with 10 bases between. Germline-derived CDR1 and CDR2 are MNHNS and SASEGT. The CDR3 region is CASSEAPGGTEAFF. In DNA form, the CDR3 reads TGTGCCAGCAGTGAAGCCCCCGGGGGGACTGAAGCTTTCTTT.

This chain uses TRBV5-4 with TRBJ2-7; 10 bases are shared with TRBD2. J lost 4 bases, V lost 4 bases, and 8 bases had no gene match. Germline-derived CDR1 and CDR2 are SGHNT and YYREEE (reference sequence). The CDR3 sequence is 15 residues long. The CDR3 sequence is CASSRSAAGGYEQYF. In DNA form, the CDR3 reads TGTGCCAGCAGCCGCTCCGCAGCGGGAGGGTACGAGCAGTACTTC.

The chain couples TRBV9 to TRBJ2-2; D perhaps matches TRBD2 (6 bases). V lost 4 bases, J lost 5 bases, and 18 bases lay in between. Germline V gene sequence: CDR1 SGDLS, CDR2 YYNGEE. The CDR3 runs to 16 residues. The CDR3 spells CASSSGGLARTGELFF. The CDR3 DNA follows: TGTGCCAGCAGCTCCGGAGGGCTAGCGCGGACCGGGGAGCTGTTTTTT.

The chain combines TRBV25-1 with TRBJ1-6; D not certain. Germline V gives CDR1 MGHDK, CDR2 SYGVNS. The length of the CDR3 is 14 residues. V gave up 1 base and J gave up 1 base, with 2 bases separating them. The DNA of the CDR3 is TGTGCCAGCAGTGAATTTTCCTATAATTCACCCCTCCACTTT. It translates to CASSEFSYNSPLHF.